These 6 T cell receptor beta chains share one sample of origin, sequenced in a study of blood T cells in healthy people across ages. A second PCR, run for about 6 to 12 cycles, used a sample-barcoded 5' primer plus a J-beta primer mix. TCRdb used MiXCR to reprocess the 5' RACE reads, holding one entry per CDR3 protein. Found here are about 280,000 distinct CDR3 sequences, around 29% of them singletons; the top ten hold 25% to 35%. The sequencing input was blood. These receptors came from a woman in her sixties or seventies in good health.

The CDR3 protein is CASSWTGSSGELFF. CDR3 sequence (DNA): TGTGCCAGCAGCTGGACAGGGAGCTCTGGGGAGCTGTTTTTT. V gene TRBV28 combines with J gene TRBJ2-2, with TRBD1 matching 8 bases. This CDR3 has 14 residues. Germline CDR1 and CDR2: MDHEN and SYDVKM. With V trimmed by 6 bases and J by 8 bases, 8 bases remained unmatched.

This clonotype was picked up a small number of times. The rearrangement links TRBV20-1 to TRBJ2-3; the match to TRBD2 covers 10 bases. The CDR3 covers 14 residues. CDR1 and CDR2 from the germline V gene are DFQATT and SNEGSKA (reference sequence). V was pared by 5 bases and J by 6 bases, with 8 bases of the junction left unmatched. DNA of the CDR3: TGCAGTGCTTACCTAGCGGGGGTCGGGGATACGCAGTATTTT. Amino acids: CSAYLAGVGDTQYF.

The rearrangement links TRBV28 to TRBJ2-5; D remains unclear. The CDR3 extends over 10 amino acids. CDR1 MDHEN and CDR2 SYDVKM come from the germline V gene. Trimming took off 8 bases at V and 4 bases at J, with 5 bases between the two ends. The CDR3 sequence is CASGSETQYF. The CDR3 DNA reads TGTGCCAGCGGATCAGAGACCCAGTACTTC.

CDR3 region: CSARHQGIDQPQHF. CDR3 DNA: TGCAGTGCTAGGCACCAGGGAATTGATCAGCCCCAGCATTTT. V and J are TRBV20-1 and TRBJ1-5; D is possibly TRBD1 (5 bases). Looked up from germline, CDR1 is DFQATT and CDR2 is SNEGSKA (reference sequence). The V and J ends lost 3 bases and 5 bases respectively, with 14 bases between them. The CDR3 has 14 residues.

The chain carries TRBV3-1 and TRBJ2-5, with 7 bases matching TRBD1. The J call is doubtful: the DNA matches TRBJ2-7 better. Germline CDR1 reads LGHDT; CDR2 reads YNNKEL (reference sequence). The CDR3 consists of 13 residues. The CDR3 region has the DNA TGTGCCAGCAGATCGGGACAGACCTACGAGCAGTACTTC. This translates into CASRSGQTYEQYF.

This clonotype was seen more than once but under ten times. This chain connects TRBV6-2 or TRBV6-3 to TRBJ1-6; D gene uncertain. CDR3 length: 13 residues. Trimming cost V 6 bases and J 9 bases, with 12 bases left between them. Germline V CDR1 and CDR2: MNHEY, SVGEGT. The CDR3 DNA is TGTGCCAGCAGACCGGACGATGTTTCACCCCTCCACTTT. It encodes CASRPDDVSPLHF.